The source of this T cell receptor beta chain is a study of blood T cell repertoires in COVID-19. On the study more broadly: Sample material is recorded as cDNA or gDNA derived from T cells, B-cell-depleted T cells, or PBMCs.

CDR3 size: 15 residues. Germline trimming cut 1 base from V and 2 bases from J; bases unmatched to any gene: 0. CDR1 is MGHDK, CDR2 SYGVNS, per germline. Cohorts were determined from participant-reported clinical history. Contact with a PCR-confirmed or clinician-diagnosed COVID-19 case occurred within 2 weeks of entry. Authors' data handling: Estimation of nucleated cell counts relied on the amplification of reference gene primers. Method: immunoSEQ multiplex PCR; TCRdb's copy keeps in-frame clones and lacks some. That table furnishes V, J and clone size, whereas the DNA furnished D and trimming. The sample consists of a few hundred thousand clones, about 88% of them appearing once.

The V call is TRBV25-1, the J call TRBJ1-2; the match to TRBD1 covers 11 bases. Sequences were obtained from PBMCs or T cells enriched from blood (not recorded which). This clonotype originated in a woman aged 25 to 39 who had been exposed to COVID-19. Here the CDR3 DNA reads TGTGCCAGCAGTGAATGGACAGGGGGCAACTATGGCTACACCTTC. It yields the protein CASSEWTGGNYGYTF.